This T cell receptor (beta chain) stems from a study of cytomegalovirus exposure and HLA in healthy donors. V trimming: 5 bases; J trimming: 7 bases; junction bases outside the gene matches: 8. CDR3 size: 14 residues. Germline-derived CDR1 and CDR2 are SGHVS and FNYEAQ. The PCR was carried out with 60 Vbeta primers and 13 Jbeta primers. Clones were sequenced by immunoSEQ multiplex PCR, and TCRdb holds only the in-frame ones, with some missing. Of about 130,000 clones listed, 72% were seen once; the top ten hold 4.2%. The chain combines TRBV7-6 with TRBJ2-7, with TRBD1 matching 10 bases. Sequenced sample: PBMCs. This clonotype was obtained from a middle-aged man in good health and CMV-seropositive. The CDR3 nucleotides read TGTGCCAGCAGCGGCGACAGGGGGCCGCGGGAGCAGTACTTC. The encoded protein is CASSGDRGPREQYF.